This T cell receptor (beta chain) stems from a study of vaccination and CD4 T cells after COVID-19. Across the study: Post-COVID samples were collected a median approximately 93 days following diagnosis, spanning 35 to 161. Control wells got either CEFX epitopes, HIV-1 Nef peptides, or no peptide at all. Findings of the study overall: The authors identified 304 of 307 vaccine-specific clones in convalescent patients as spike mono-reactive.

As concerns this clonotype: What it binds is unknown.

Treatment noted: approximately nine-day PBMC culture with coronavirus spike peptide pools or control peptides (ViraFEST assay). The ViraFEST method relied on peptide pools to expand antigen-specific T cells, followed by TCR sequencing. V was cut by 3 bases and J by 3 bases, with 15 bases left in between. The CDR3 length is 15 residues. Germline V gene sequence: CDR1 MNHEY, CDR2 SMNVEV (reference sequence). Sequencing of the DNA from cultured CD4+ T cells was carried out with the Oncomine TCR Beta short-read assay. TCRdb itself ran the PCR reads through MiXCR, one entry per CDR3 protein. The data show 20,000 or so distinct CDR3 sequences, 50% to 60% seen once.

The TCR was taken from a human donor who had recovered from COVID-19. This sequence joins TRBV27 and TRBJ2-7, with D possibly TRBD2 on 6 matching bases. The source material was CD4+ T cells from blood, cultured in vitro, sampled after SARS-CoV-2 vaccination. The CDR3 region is CASSFTAGLIYEQYF. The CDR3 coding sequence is TGTGCCAGCAGTTTTACGGCGGGGTTAATCTACGAGCAGTACTTC.